This T cell receptor (beta chain) originates from a study of long-term antiretroviral therapy in people with HIV. Running of the v3.0 immunoSEQ assay took place at survey level. Repertoires were generated with immunoSEQ multiplex PCR, while TCRdb's copy carries only in-frame clones and drops some. The repertoire consists of approximately 30,000 clones, with more than 70% occurring once and the leading ten covering 4.8%. As for this clone: Its specificity is not known.

Study-level findings and limits: Post-treatment diversity went higher with ART but stayed below transplant donor controls.

CDR1 is MNHNY and CDR2 is SVGAGI in the germline V gene (reference sequence). The CDR3 covers 13 residues. Trimming cost V 8 bases and J 4 bases, with 14 bases left between them. Sequenced material: unsorted PBMCs, taken 0.8 years after starting antiretroviral therapy. This chain links TRBV6-6 with TRBJ1-2; D unresolved. The sequence came from a woman between 25 and 40 years old with HIV. The CDR3 is CASDSGQVYGYTF. CDR3 DNA: TGTGCCAGCGACTCGGGCCAAGTCTATGGCTACACCTTC.